This TCR beta chain was captured in a study of control samples from healthy donors and cancer patients. Clones were read by immunoSEQ multiplex PCR, and TCRdb kept only the in-frame ones, dropping some. Of about 150,000 clones in the sample, nearly 95% were seen once. The sample comprised blood. The origin of this receptor is a man between 45 and 60 years old in good health.

The CDR3 loop reads CASSSTPVDKNTGELFF. The CDR3 DNA is TGTGCCAGCAGTTCTACCCCCGTGGATAAGAACACCGGGGAGCTGTTTTTT. The chain employs TRBV28 and TRBJ2-2, with D uncertain. Germline assignment: CDR1 MDHEN and CDR2 SYDVKM. The CDR3 has 17 amino acids. V was shortened by 4 bases and J by 1 base, with 16 bases between the two germline ends.